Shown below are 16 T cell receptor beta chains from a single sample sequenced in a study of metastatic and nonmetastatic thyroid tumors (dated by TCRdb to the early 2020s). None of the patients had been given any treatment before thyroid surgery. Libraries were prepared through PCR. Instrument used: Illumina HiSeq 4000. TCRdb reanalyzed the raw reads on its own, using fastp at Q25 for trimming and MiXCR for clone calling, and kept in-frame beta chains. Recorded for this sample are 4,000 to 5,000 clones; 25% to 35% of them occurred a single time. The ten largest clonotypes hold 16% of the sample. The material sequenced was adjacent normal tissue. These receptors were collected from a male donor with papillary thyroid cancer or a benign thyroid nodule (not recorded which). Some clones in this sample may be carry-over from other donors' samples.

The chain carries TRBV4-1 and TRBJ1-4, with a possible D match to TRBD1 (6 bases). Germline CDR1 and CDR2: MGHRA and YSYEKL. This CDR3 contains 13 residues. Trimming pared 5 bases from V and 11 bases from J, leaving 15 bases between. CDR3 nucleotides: TGCGCCAGCAGCTCCCAGGGCAGGGGCAAACTGTTTTTT. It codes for CASSSQGRGKLFF.

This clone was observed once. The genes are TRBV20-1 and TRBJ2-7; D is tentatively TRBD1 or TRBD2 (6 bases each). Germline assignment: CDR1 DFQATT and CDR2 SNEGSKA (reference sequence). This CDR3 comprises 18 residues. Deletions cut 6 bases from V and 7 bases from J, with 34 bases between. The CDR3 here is CSARKTGLGGTGGREQYF. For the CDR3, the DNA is TGCAGTGCCAGGAAAACAGGCTTGGGGGGTACCGGGGGCAGGGAGCAGTACTTC.

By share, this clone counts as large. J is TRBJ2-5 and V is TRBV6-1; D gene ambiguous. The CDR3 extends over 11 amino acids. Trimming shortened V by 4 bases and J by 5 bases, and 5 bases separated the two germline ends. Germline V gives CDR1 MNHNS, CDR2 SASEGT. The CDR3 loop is CASSVGETQYF. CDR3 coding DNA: TGTGCCAGCAGTGTAGGGGAGACCCAGTACTTC.

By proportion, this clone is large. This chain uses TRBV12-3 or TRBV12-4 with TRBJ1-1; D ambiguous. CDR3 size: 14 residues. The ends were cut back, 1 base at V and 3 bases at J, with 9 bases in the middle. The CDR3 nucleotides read TGTGCCAGCAGTTTAGGTAACGGCCACACTGAAGCTTTCTTT. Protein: CASSLGNGHTEAFF.

CDR3 in amino acids: CASSLMDNTGELFF. The CDR3 coding sequence is TGTGCCAGCAGTTTAATGGATAACACCGGGGAGCTGTTTTTT. The rearrangement joins TRBV27 to TRBJ2-2, with D uncertain. Germline CDR1 and CDR2: MNHEY and SMNVEV (reference sequence). The ends were cut back, 2 bases at V and 2 bases at J, with 6 bases in the middle. The CDR3 is made up of 14 amino acids.

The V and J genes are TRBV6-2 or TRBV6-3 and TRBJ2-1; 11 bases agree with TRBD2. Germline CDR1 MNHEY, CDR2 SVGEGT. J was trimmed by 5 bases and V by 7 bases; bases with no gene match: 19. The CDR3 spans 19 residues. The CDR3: CASTPGLGLAALGDNEQFF. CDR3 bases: TGTGCCAGCACCCCCGGTTTGGGACTAGCGGCCCTCGGGGACAATGAGCAGTTCTTC.

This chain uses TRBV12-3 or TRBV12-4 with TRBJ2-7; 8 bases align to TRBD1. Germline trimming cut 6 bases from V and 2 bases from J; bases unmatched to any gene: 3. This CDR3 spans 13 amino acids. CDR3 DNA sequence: TGTGCCAGCAGGGAGGGACAGGCCTACGAGCAGTACTTC. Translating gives CASREGQAYEQYF.

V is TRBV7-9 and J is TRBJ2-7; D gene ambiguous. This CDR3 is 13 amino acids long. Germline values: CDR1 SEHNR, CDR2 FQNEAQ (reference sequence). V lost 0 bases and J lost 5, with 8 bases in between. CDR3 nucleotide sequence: TGTGCCAGCAGCTTAGCTCAGAAGGACGAGCAGTACTTC. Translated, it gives CASSLAQKDEQYF.

CDR3 nucleotides: TGTGCCAGCACCCCCCGGGGGCTAGCGGGATACAATGAGCAGTTCTTC. Protein: CASTPRGLAGYNEQFF. The rearrangement uses TRBV28 and TRBJ2-1, with 9 bases fitting TRBD2. The J segment lost 4 bases and the V segment lost 7 bases, leaving 11 bases of the junction unmatched. The CDR3 is 16 residues long. Germline CDR1 is MDHEN and CDR2 is SYDVKM.

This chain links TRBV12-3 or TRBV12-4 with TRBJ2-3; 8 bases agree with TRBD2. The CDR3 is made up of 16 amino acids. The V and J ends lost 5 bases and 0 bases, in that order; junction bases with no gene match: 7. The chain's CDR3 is CASSLIAGSSTDTQYF. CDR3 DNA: TGTGCCAGCAGTCTCATAGCGGGGTCCAGCACAGATACGCAGTATTTT.

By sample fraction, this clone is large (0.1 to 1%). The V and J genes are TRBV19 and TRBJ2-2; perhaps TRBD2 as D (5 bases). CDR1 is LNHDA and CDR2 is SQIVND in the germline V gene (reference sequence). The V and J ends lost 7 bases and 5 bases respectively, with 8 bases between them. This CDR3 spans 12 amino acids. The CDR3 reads CASKGATGELFF. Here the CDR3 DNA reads TGTGCCAGTAAGGGAGCTACCGGGGAGCTGTTTTTT.

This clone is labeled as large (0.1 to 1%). This chain's CDR3 is CASGQGHTEAFF. The CDR3 coding sequence is TGTGCCAGCGGGCAGGGTCACACTGAAGCTTTCTTT. The chain combines TRBV12-3 or TRBV12-4 with TRBJ1-1, with a tentative D call TRBD1 (5 bases). This CDR3 is built from 12 residues. Deletions cut 8 bases from V and 3 bases from J, with 10 bases between.

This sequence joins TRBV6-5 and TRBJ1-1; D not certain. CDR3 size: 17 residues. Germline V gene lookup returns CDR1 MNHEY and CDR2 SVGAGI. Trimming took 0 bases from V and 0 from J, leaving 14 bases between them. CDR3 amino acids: CASSYSLSLPMNTEAFF. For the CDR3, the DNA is TGTGCCAGCAGTTACTCGTTATCTCTTCCCATGAACACTGAAGCTTTCTTT.

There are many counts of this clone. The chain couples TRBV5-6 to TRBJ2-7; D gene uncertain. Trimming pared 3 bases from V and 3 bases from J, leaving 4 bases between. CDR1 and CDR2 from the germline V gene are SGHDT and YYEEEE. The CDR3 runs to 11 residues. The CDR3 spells CASSSRYEQYF. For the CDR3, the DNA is TGTGCCAGCAGCTCCCGCTACGAGCAGTACTTC.

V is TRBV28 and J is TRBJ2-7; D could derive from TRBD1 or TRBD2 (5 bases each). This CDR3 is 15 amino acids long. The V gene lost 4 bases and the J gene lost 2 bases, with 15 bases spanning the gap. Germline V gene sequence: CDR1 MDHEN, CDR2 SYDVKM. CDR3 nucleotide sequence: TGTGCCAGCAGTTCCCCCCGGGACGGTGCCTACGAGCAGTACTTC. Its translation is CASSSPRDGAYEQYF.

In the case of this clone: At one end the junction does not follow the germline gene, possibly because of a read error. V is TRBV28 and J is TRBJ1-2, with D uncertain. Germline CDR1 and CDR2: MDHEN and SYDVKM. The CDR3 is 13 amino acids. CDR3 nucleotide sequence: TGTGCGAGCTGGCCTACATCGGACTATGGCTACGCCTTC. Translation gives CASWPTSDYGYAF.